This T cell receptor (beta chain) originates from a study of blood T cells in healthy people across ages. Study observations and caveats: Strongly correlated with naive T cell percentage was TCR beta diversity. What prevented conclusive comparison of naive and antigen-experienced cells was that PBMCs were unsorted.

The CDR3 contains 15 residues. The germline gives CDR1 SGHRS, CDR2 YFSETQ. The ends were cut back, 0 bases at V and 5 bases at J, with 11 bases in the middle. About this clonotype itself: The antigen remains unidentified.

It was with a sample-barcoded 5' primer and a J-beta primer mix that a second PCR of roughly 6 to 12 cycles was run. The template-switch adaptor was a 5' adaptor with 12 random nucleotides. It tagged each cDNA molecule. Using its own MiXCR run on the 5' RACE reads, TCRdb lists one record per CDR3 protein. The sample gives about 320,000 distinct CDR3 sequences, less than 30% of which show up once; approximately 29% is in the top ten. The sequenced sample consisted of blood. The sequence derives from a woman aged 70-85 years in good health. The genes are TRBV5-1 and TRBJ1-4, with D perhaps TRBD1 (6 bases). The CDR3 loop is CASSLARGANEKLFF. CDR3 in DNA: TGCGCCAGCAGCTTGGCCCGGGGGGCCAATGAAAAACTGTTTTTT.